These 26 T cell receptor beta chains came from one sample sequenced in a study of cytomegalovirus exposure and HLA in healthy donors. This PCR relied on a set of 60 Vbeta primers and 13 Jbeta primers. This table comes from immunoSEQ multiplex PCR, and its TCRdb copy is limited to in-frame clones, with some not included. The sample lists under 130,000 clones, more than 70% seen once, with roughly 2.1% in the top ten. Material: PBMCs. The source is a man aged 25-45 years in good health and CMV-seronegative.

The chain uses TRBV5-1 and TRBJ2-3; D perhaps matches TRBD2 (5 bases). The CDR3 loop spans 14 amino acids. The V end lost 0 bases, the J end lost 6 bases, and 11 bases lay between the germline ends. Germline CDR1 and CDR2: SGHRS and YFSETQ. CDR3 sequence (DNA): TGCGCCAGCAGCTTGGGGGAGCTGGGGGATACGCAGTATTTT. Translation: CASSLGELGDTQYF.

This clone was seen only a few times. The V call is TRBV19, the J call TRBJ1-5; the match to TRBD1 covers 8 bases. From germline, CDR1 is LNHDA and CDR2 SQIVND (reference sequence). The CDR3 has 13 amino acids. V gave up 3 bases and J gave up 9 bases; unmatched junction bases: 4. The CDR3 protein is CASSIGQGRPQHF. In DNA, the CDR3 is TGTGCCAGTAGTATCGGACAGGGACGGCCCCAGCATTTT.

The chain couples TRBV7-2 to TRBJ1-5; possible D gene TRBD1, 5 bases. Germline-derived CDR1 and CDR2 are SGHTA and FQGNSA. The CDR3 has 15 amino acids. V shed 2 bases and J shed 0 bases, with 8 bases lying between them. The CDR3 loop reads CASSLIGGSNQPQHF. CDR3 bases: TGTGCCAGCAGCTTAATCGGGGGTAGCAATCAGCCCCAGCATTTT.

V usage is TRBV2 and J usage is TRBJ1-6; D is unresolved. CDR1 is SNHLY and CDR2 is FYNNEI in the germline V gene. The CDR3 contains 15 residues. V gave up 2 bases and J gave up 8 bases, with 13 bases separating them. The CDR3 is CASSEYGSSDSPLHF. In DNA form, the CDR3 reads TGTGCCAGCAGTGAATATGGCAGTAGCGATTCACCCCTCCACTTT.

A single count supports this clone. J is TRBJ2-3 and V is TRBV9; TRBD2 agrees at 9 bases. V was clipped by 0 bases and J by 1 base; unmatched bases: 3. The CDR3 totals 16 residues. CDR1 SGDLS and CDR2 YYNGEE come from the germline V gene. This CDR3 is CASSVGGGRGTDTQYF. CDR3 sequence (DNA): TGTGCCAGCAGCGTAGGTGGCGGGAGGGGCACAGATACGCAGTATTTT.

This chain connects TRBV9 to TRBJ2-3, with 7 nucleotides matching TRBD2. The CDR3 extends over 15 amino acids. Germline V lookup: CDR1 SGDLS, CDR2 YYNGEE. V shed 3 bases, J shed 7 bases, and the junction held 11 bases outside the gene matches. The CDR3 DNA sequence: TGTGCCAGCAGCGCCACCGGGACTACCGAGAATACGCAGTATTTT. Amino acid sequence: CASSATGTTENTQYF.

This clone was seen once. The chain is built from TRBV5-4 and TRBJ2-2; 11 bases are a match to TRBD1. CDR1 SGHNT and CDR2 YYREEE come from the germline V gene (reference sequence). V gave up 4 bases and J gave up 4 bases; unmatched junction bases: 3. The CDR3 contains 15 residues. For the CDR3, the DNA is TGTGCCAGCAGCCCCGGGACAGGGGGCACCGGGGAGCTGTTTTTT. Translation gives CASSPGTGGTGELFF.

This clone was counted between two and nine times. V gene TRBV5-1 combines with J gene TRBJ1-4; D is possibly TRBD1 (6 bases). The CDR3 covers 15 residues. With 2 bases removed from V and 1 base from J, the gap between germline ends came to 9 bases. Germline V gives CDR1 SGHRS, CDR2 YFSETQ. The CDR3 coding sequence is TGCGCCAGCAGCTTCTTAGGGGGAACTAATGAAAAACTGTTTTTT. Its protein product is CASSFLGGTNEKLFF.

The J gene is TRBJ2-2, the V gene TRBV6-5; weak D call: TRBD2 (7 bases). V shed 10 bases and J shed 0 bases, with 15 bases lying between them. CDR3 length: 15 amino acids. Germline lookup yields CDR1 MNHEY and CDR2 SVGAGI. Here the CDR3 reads CATQRGATNTGELFF. CDR3 nucleotide sequence: TGTGCCACCCAACGGGGGGCAACGAACACCGGGGAGCTGTTTTTT.

The rearrangement joins TRBV7-3 to TRBJ2-3; possible D gene TRBD2, 5 bases. The CDR3 is 15 residues long. Per the germline V gene, CDR1 is SGHTA and CDR2 is FQGTGA. The ends were cut back, 2 bases at V and 4 bases at J, with 13 bases in the middle. The CDR3 loop is CASSLVEAGADTQYF. For the CDR3, the DNA is TGTGCCAGCAGCTTAGTCGAGGCGGGTGCAGATACGCAGTATTTT.

The gene calls are TRBV4-2 and TRBJ2-1; D may be TRBD1 (8 bases). Trimming took off 0 bases at V and 8 bases at J, with 14 bases between the two ends. This CDR3 region has 15 residues. In germline, CDR1 is LGHNA, CDR2 YNFKEQ. The CDR3: CASSQEQGGNDEQFF. CDR3 in DNA: TGTGCCAGCAGCCAAGAACAGGGGGGGAATGATGAGCAGTTCTTC.

The V and J genes are TRBV6-1 and TRBJ1-1; a possible D gene is TRBD1 (5 bases). Trimming cost V 4 bases and J 3 bases, with 12 bases left between them. Germline V gene data show CDR1 as MNHNS and CDR2 as SASEGT. The CDR3 has 14 residues. CDR3 nucleotides: TGTGCCAGCAGTGGCCTAGGGGCGGACACTGAAGCTTTCTTT. It specifies CASSGLGADTEAFF.

The chain couples TRBV7-9 to TRBJ2-7, with 10 bases identical to TRBD1. Germline V lookup: CDR1 SEHNR, CDR2 FQNEAQ (reference sequence). Trimming took 5 bases from V and 4 from J; bases not matched to a gene: 2. The CDR3 covers 13 residues. The CDR3 loop is CASSVGQGYEQYF. The CDR3 DNA is TGTGCCAGCAGCGTGGGACAGGGGTACGAGCAGTACTTC. Variable domain in full (rest from reference TRBV7-9 and TRBJ2-7): DTGVSQNPRHKITKRGQNVTFRCDPISEHNRLYWYRQTLGQGPEFLTYFQNEAQLEKSRLLSDRFSAERPKGSFSTLEIQRTEQGDSAMYLCASSVGQGYEQYFGPGTRLTVT.

A few counts support this clone. The V and J genes are TRBV19 and TRBJ1-5; 7 bases are shared with TRBD1. Unmatched junction bases numbered 15, after V lost 1 base and J lost 3 bases. The CDR3 spans 19 residues. Germline CDR1 reads LNHDA; CDR2 reads SQIVND (reference sequence). In DNA form, the CDR3 reads TGTGCCAGTAGTATAGGAGAGGATGTAGGGACAGTTTCCAATCAGCCCCAGCATTTT. It translates to CASSIGEDVGTVSNQPQHF.

As regards this clone: Mismatch with germline at one junction end may stem from a read error. The rearrangement links TRBV7-9 to TRBJ2-7; D call uncertain. The CDR3 runs 12 residues. Per germline, CDR1 SEHNR and CDR2 FQNEAQ (reference sequence). The CDR3 region has the DNA TGTTCCAGCACCTTTGGTCCTAACGAGCAGTACTTC. Amino acids: CSSTFGPNEQYF.

This chain joins TRBV7-2 and TRBJ1-2; D unresolved. V dropped 5 bases and J dropped 7 bases, with 17 bases sitting between them. This CDR3 contains 14 residues. CDR1 is SGHTA, CDR2 FQGNSA, per germline. CDR3 in DNA: TGTGCCAGCAGCCCCCCCTCCCCGCTCGGTGGCTACACCTTC. It yields the protein CASSPPSPLGGYTF.

CDR3 amino acids: CASSLFTANEQFF. The DNA for the CDR3 is TGCGCCAGCAGCTTGTTCACCGCGAATGAGCAGTTCTTC. The rearrangement uses TRBV5-1 and TRBJ2-1, with D hard to call. The germline CDR1 and CDR2 sequences are SGHRS and YFSETQ. Trimming cost V 1 base and J 7 bases, with 9 bases left between them. CDR3 size: 13 residues.

The rearrangement joins TRBV18 to TRBJ1-3; TRBD1 agrees at 11 bases. The CDR3 length is 16 residues. The germline CDR1 and CDR2 sequences are KGHSH and LQKENI. The V gene end was trimmed by 1 base and the J gene end by 2 bases; junction bases not matched to a gene: 1. The CDR3 DNA is TGTGCCAGCTCACCACAGGGACAGGGGGCTGGAAACACCATATATTTT. Amino acid sequence: CASSPQGQGAGNTIYF.

The chain carries TRBV7-2 and TRBJ1-6, with TRBD1 matching 8 bases. CDR1 SGHTA and CDR2 FQGNSA come from the germline V gene. The CDR3 consists of 14 residues. Trimming cost V 5 bases and J 12 bases; bases outside gene matches: 9. The CDR3 nucleotides read TGTGCCAGCAGCGCCGGGACAGGACCCCAACCCCTCCACTTT. Translating gives CASSAGTGPQPLHF.

This clone was observed a single time. The V call is TRBV27, the J call TRBJ2-1; TRBD1 agrees at 9 bases. The CDR3 totals 14 residues. The J segment lost 5 bases and the V segment lost 6 bases, leaving 5 bases of the junction unmatched. Germline CDR1 reads MNHEY; CDR2 reads SMNVEV (reference sequence). CDR3 sequence: CASRQGAFDNEQFF. CDR3 coding DNA: TGTGCCAGCAGACAGGGGGCTTTTGACAATGAGCAGTTCTTC.

This clone occurred once. The rearrangement uses TRBV5-4 and TRBJ2-2; D perhaps matches TRBD1 (5 bases). The CDR3 extends over 15 amino acids. Per germline, CDR1 SGHNT and CDR2 YYREEE (reference sequence). Trimming took off 0 bases at V and 1 base at J, with 7 bases between the two ends. The CDR3 sequence: CASSLGQGNTGELFF. Here the CDR3 DNA reads TGTGCCAGCAGCTTGGGGCAGGGGAACACCGGGGAGCTGTTTTTT. Drawing the rest from reference TRBV5-4 and TRBJ2-2, the complete variable domain is ETGVTQSPTHLIKTRGQQVTLRCSSQSGHNTVSWYQQALGQGPQFIFQYYREEENGRGNFPPRFSGLQFPNYSSELNVNALELDDSALYLCASSLGQGNTGELFFGEGSRLTVL.

The V gene is TRBV2, the J gene TRBJ1-5; D gene unclear. The germline V and J ends were trimmed by 8 bases and 5 bases, with 16 bases remaining between them. Germline CDR1 SNHLY, CDR2 FYNNEI. CDR3 length equals 14 residues. CDR3 loop: CASLREITDQPQHF. CDR3 bases: TGTGCCAGCCTTAGGGAGATAACGGATCAGCCCCAGCATTTT.

J is TRBJ1-1 and V is TRBV6-6, with 8 bases identical to TRBD1. Trimming at V came to 6 bases and at J to 6 bases, leaving 9 bases not matched to a gene. The CDR3 consists of 14 residues. CDR1 MNHNY and CDR2 SVGAGI come from the germline V gene (reference sequence). In DNA, the CDR3 is TGTGCCAGCAGCCGGGCAGGGGGCCCGGCTGAAGCTTTCTTT. It is translated as CASSRAGGPAEAFF.

The V gene is TRBV11-2, the J gene TRBJ2-7; D is possibly TRBD2 (5 bases). Trimming took off 5 bases at V and 2 bases at J, with 22 bases between the two ends. The CDR3 length is 17 residues. Germline V lookup: CDR1 SGHAT, CDR2 FQNNGV. The CDR3 spells CASSRLANPGSPYEQYF. The CDR3 DNA reads as TGTGCCAGCAGCCGACTTGCCAACCCGGGGAGTCCCTACGAGCAGTACTTC.

The chain uses TRBV7-2 and TRBJ1-1; D unclear. V was clipped by 0 bases and J by 5 bases, with 7 bases between them. The CDR3 has 13 amino acids. In germline, CDR1 is SGHTA, CDR2 FQGNSA. The CDR3 protein is CASSLARRTEAFF. The CDR3 DNA reads TGTGCCAGCAGCTTAGCGCGTCGGACTGAAGCTTTCTTT. Full variable domain (outside the CDR3, taken from reference TRBV7-2 and TRBJ1-1): GAGVSQSPSNKVTEKGKDVELRCDPISGHTALYWYRQSLGQGLEFLIYFQGNSAPDKSGLPSDRFSAERTGGSVSTLTIQRTQQEDSAVYLCASSLARRTEAFFGQGTRLTVV.

V gene TRBV7-2 combines with J gene TRBJ2-7, with TRBD1 matching over 10 bases. Trimming at V came to 3 bases and at J to 7 bases, leaving 9 bases not matched to a gene. Germline assignment: CDR1 SGHTA and CDR2 FQGNSA. The CDR3 consists of 15 residues. The CDR3 DNA sequence: TGTGCCAGCAGCTTCCCGACAGGGGGCGCGGGGGAGCAGTACTTC. This codes for CASSFPTGGAGEQYF.